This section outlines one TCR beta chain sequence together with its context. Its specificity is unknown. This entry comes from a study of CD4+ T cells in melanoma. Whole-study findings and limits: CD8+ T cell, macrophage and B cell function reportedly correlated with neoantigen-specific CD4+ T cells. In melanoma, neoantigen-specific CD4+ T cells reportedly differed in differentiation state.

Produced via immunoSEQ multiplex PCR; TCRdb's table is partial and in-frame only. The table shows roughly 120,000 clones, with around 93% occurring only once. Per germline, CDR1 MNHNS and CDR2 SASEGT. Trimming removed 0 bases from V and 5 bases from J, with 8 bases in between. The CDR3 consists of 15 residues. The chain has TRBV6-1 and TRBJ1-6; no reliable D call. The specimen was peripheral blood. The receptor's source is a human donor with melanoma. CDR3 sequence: CASSEARSHNSPLHF. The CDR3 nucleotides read TGTGCCAGCAGTGAAGCACGGTCCCATAATTCACCCCTCCACTTT.